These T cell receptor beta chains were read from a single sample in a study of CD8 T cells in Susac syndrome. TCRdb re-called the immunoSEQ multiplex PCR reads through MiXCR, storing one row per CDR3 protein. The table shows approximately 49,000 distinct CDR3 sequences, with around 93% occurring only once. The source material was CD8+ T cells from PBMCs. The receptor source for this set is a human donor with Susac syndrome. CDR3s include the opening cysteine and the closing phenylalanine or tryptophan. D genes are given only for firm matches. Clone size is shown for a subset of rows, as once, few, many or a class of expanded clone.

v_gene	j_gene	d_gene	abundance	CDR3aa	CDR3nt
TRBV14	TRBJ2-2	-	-	CASSLRGYTGELFF	TGTGCCAGCAGCCTGAGGGGATACACCGGGGAGCTGTTTTTT
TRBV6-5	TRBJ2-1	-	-	CASSRLDTFNEQFF	TGTGCCAGCAGCCGATTGGACACTTTCAATGAGCAGTTCTTC
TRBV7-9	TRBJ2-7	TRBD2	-	CASSPWTSGGNEQYF	TGTGCCAGCAGCCCCTGGACTAGCGGGGGCAACGAGCAGTACTTC
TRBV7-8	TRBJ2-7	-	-	CASSLVVYEQYF	TGTGCCAGCAGCTTAGTTGTCTACGAGCAGTACTTC
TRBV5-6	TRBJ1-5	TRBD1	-	CASSRGTGVNQPQHF	TGTGCCAGCAGCCGTGGGACAGGGGTCAATCAGCCCCAGCATTTT
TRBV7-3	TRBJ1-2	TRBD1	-	CASSHGTGINYGYTF	TGTGCCAGCAGCCACGGGACAGGGATTAACTATGGCTACACCTTC
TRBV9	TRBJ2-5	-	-	CASSVEDGQVPQYF	TGTGCCAGCAGCGTAGAAGACGGCCAAGTTCCCCAGTACTTC
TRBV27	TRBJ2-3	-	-	CASSQLGGTDTQYF	TGTGCCAGCAGTCAACTAGGAGGCACAGATACGCAGTATTTT
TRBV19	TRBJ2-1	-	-	CASSDQSSMRRNEQFF	TGTGCCAGTAGTGACCAATCCAGTATGAGGAGGAATGAGCAGTTCTTC
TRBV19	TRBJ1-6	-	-	CASRRQRSSSYNSPLHF	TGTGCCAGTAGACGACAAAGAAGTTCCTCCTATAATTCACCCCTCCACTTT
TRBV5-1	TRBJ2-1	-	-	CASSLEQGVYNEQFF	TGCGCCAGCAGCTTGGAACAGGGAGTATACAATGAGCAGTTCTTC
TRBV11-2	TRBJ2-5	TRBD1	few	CASSLGQPSEETQYF	TGTGCCAGCAGCTTGGGACAGCCCAGTGAAGAGACCCAGTACTTC
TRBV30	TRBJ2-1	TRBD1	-	CAWGGTGYEQFF	TGTGCCTGGGGCGGGACAGGCTATGAGCAGTTCTTC
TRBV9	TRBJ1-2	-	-	CASSDSGGGYTF	TGTGCCAGCAGCGACAGCGGGGGCGGGTACACCTTC
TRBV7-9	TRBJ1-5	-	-	CASSLAKAGLNQPQHF	TGTGCCAGCAGCTTAGCGAAGGCAGGGCTTAATCAGCCCCAGCATTTT
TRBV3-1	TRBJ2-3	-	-	CASSQGGKGTDTQYF	TGTGCCAGCAGCCAAGGGGGGAAGGGGACAGATACGCAGTATTTT
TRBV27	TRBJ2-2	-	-	CASSLAAGSLGELFF	TGTGCCAGCAGTTTAGCGGCAGGGTCCCTCGGGGAGCTGTTTTTT
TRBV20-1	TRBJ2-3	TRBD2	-	CSARSGGLVISDTQYF	TGCAGTGCTAGATCCGGGGGACTAGTGATTTCAGATACGCAGTATTTT
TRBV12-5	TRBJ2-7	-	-	CATEGGSYEQYF	TGTGCTACCGAGGGTGGTAGCTACGAGCAGTACTTC
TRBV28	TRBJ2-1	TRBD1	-	CASSSTGLKFF	TGTGCCAGCAGTTCGACAGGGTTGAAGTTCTTC
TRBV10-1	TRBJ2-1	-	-	CASSESWHSSYNEQFF	TGCGCCAGCAGTGAGTCGTGGCATAGCTCCTACAATGAGCAGTTCTTC
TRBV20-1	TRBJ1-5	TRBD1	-	CSARDRGSQPQHF	TGCAGTGCTAGGGACAGGGGGAGTCAGCCCCAGCATTTT
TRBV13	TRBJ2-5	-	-	CASSPPSPGETQYF	TGTGCCAGCAGCCCGCCCTCCCCAGGAGAGACCCAGTACTTC
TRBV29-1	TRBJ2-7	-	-	CSVGQGGYEQYF	TGCAGCGTTGGACAGGGAGGCTACGAGCAGTACTTC
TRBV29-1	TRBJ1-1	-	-	CSALYGDTEAFF	TGCAGCGCCCTGTACGGGGACACTGAAGCTTTCTTT
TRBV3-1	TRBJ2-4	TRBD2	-	CASSLGAGGPKNIQYF	TGTGCCAGCAGCCTTGGGGCGGGGGGACCCAAAAACATTCAGTACTTC
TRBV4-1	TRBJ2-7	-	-	CASSQEGGVYEQYF	TGCGCCAGCAGCCAAGAGGGTGGGGTCTACGAGCAGTACTTC